The 22 T cell receptor beta chains presented below share a single source sample, sequenced in a study of identical twins. In TCRdb, the 5' RACE reads were re-called with MiXCR into one record per CDR3 protein. The sample has around 340,000 distinct CDR3 sequences; 12% are singletons. The data were also submitted as part of a second study, on yellow fever vaccine responses in identical twins.

The sequenced material came from CD8+ T cells sorted from blood. The receptors originated from a woman under 30 in good health.

This clonotype appeared a few times. This rearrangement joins TRBV24-1 to TRBJ2-1, with 9 nucleotides matching TRBD1. This CDR3 is built from 15 residues. Germline CDR1 KGHDR, CDR2 SFDVKD. Trimming cost V 6 bases and J 4 bases; bases outside gene matches: 6. CDR3 bases: TGTGCCACCAGTCCGGGACAGGGTCTATACAATGAGCAGTTCTTC. Its translation is CATSPGQGLYNEQFF.

This clonotype has ten or more counts. The V and J genes are TRBV9 and TRBJ2-2; a possible D gene is TRBD1 (5 bases). The CDR3 spans 15 residues. Germline-derived CDR1 and CDR2 are SGDLS and YYNGEE. The ends were cut back, 1 base at V and 5 bases at J, with 12 bases in the middle. This chain's CDR3 is CASSVTGVRTGELFF. The CDR3 nucleotides read TGTGCCAGCAGCGTAACAGGAGTAAGGACCGGGGAGCTGTTTTTT.

This clonotype was detected only a few times. The rearrangement links TRBV4-1 to TRBJ1-2; D gene ambiguous. Per the germline V gene, CDR1 is MGHRA and CDR2 is YSYEKL. The CDR3 spans 16 residues. V gave up 0 bases and J gave up 3 bases, with 14 bases separating them. CDR3 loop: CASSQERRRLDYGYTF. The CDR3 coding sequence is TGCGCCAGCAGCCAAGAGAGACGGCGTTTAGACTATGGCTACACCTTC.

The chain uses TRBV7-9 and TRBJ2-1; D uncertain. Looked up from germline, CDR1 is SEHNR and CDR2 is FQNEAQ (reference sequence). Trimming left V 2 bases short and J 10 bases short, with 6 bases between. The CDR3 consists of 11 residues. The CDR3 sequence: CASSLLLEQFF. The CDR3 DNA sequence: TGTGCCAGCAGCTTACTTCTGGAGCAGTTCTTC.

Many counts were recorded for this clonotype. J is TRBJ2-1 and V is TRBV2; TRBD1 might be the D (5 bases). The CDR3 consists of 15 residues. The V and J ends lost 6 bases and 1 base respectively, with 13 bases between them. CDR1 and CDR2 from the germline V gene are SNHLY and FYNNEI. The CDR3 loop is CASRPGQPSYNEQFF. The CDR3 DNA sequence: TGTGCCAGCAGGCCAGGGCAACCGTCCTACAATGAGCAGTTCTTC.

This clonotype appeared many times. The chain recombines TRBV3-1 with TRBJ1-2; D perhaps matches TRBD1 (5 bases). The V and J ends lost 0 bases and 8 bases respectively, with 16 bases between them. The CDR3 contains 15 residues. Per the germline V gene, CDR1 is LGHDT and CDR2 is YNNKEL (reference sequence). The CDR3 nucleotides read TGTGCCAGCAGCCAAGAAGGGGCGCGCCCTGAAGGCTACACCTTC. Encoded protein: CASSQEGARPEGYTF.

The chain employs TRBV10-3 and TRBJ2-1; D possibly matches TRBD1 or TRBD2 (5 bases each). CDR3 size: 16 residues. Trimming cost V 0 bases and J 2 bases, with 11 bases left between them. Germline-derived CDR1 and CDR2 are ENHRY and SYGVKD. In DNA form, the CDR3 reads TGTGCCATCAGTGAGTCTGAGGGGTTCACCTACAATGAGCAGTTCTTC. This encodes CAISESEGFTYNEQFF.

This clonotype appeared many times. This chain uses TRBV10-2 with TRBJ2-5, with TRBD1 identical over 8 bases. J was trimmed by 5 bases and V by 0 bases; bases with no gene match: 8. This CDR3 region has 16 residues. Germline loops: CDR1 WSHSY, CDR2 SAAADI. The CDR3 DNA reads TGCGCCAGCAGTGAGTCGACTCAGGGGGCGCGGGAGACCCAGTACTTC. Translation: CASSESTQGARETQYF.

The chain uses TRBV25-1 and TRBJ2-1; D is perhaps TRBD1 (5 bases). Germline assignment: CDR1 MGHDK and CDR2 SYGVNS. The CDR3 runs to 19 residues. V lost 5 bases and J lost 3, with 26 bases in between. The CDR3 is CASSLRVARQVLSYNEQFF. The CDR3 nucleotides read TGTGCCAGCAGTCTCAGGGTGGCACGGCAGGTATTAAGCTACAATGAGCAGTTCTTC.

This chain uses TRBV3-1 with TRBJ2-7; TRBD2 agrees at 7 bases. The CDR3 loop spans 15 amino acids. V gave up 4 bases and J gave up 3 bases; unmatched junction bases: 9. Germline CDR1 reads LGHDT; CDR2 reads YNNKEL (reference sequence). CDR3 residues: CASSRRRSGDYEQYF. In nucleotides, the CDR3 is TGTGCCAGCAGCCGCCGGAGGAGCGGGGACTACGAGCAGTACTTC.

The chain uses TRBV3-1 and TRBJ2-1, with D tentatively TRBD2 (6 bases). Germline V gene data show CDR1 as LGHDT and CDR2 as YNNKEL (reference sequence). V shed 4 bases and J shed 8 bases, with 15 bases lying between them. This CDR3 spans 14 amino acids. The CDR3 loop is CASSPGLGPDEQFF. The CDR3 DNA is TGTGCCAGCAGCCCGGGACTGGGCCCCGATGAGCAGTTCTTC.

Only a few counts were recorded for this clonotype. The chain carries TRBV2 and TRBJ1-1; no clear D gene. The CDR3 runs 13 residues. V gave up 4 bases and J gave up 6 bases, with 12 bases separating them. Germline loops: CDR1 SNHLY, CDR2 FYNNEI. The CDR3 DNA is TGTGCCAGCAGTGCCCTTGACATGGCTGAAGCTTTCTTT. Its translation is CASSALDMAEAFF.

This clonotype was observed many times. This chain uses TRBV7-8 with TRBJ2-5; a weak D match, TRBD2 (6 bases). This CDR3 region has 18 residues. Trimming removed 1 base from V and 2 bases from J, with 20 bases in between. Germline V gene lookup returns CDR1 SGHVS and CDR2 FQNEAQ. The CDR3 loop is CASSLGPLGAGLQETQYF. CDR3 nucleotides: TGTGCCAGCAGCTTAGGCCCCTTAGGGGCGGGACTTCAAGAGACCCAGTACTTC.

Comments on this clonotype: One end of the junction fails to match germline, which may point to a read error. This chain connects TRBV7-9 to TRBJ2-5, with D maybe TRBD1 (6 bases). Germline V lookup: CDR1 SEHNR, CDR2 FQNEAQ (reference sequence). The length of the CDR3 is 15 residues. CDR3 residues: CASTLEGTTQETQYF. In nucleotides, the CDR3 is TGTGCCAGCACCTTAGAAGGGACAACGCAAGAGACCCAGTACTTC.

This clonotype has a count of ten or more. V gene TRBV5-1 combines with J gene TRBJ2-1; tentative D call: TRBD1 (6 bases). The germline V gene has CDR1 SGHRS and CDR2 YFSETQ. The CDR3 has 15 amino acids. V lost 5 bases and J 6 bases, leaving 18 bases between the germline ends. The DNA of the CDR3 is TGCGCCAGCAGTCTGACAGGCTATTCGGGCAATGAGCAGTTCTTC. Protein: CASSLTGYSGNEQFF.

This clonotype was counted many times. This chain joins TRBV5-1 and TRBJ2-1; no definite D call. Trimming left V 0 bases short and J 7 bases short, with 8 bases between. Per germline, CDR1 SGHRS and CDR2 YFSETQ. The CDR3 runs to 13 residues. CDR3 region: CASSLEWVNEQFF. In DNA, the CDR3 is TGCGCCAGCAGCTTGGAGTGGGTTAATGAGCAGTTCTTC.

V usage is TRBV12-3 or TRBV12-4 and J usage is TRBJ2-5, with 11 bases that match TRBD2. V was clipped by 11 bases and J by 5 bases; unmatched bases: 13. The CDR3 runs 15 residues. The CDR3 region is CAGTPGLAERETQYF. In nucleotides, the CDR3 is TGTGCCGGCACCCCGGGACTAGCGGAGAGGGAGACCCAGTACTTC.

This clonotype was counted at least ten times. The chain has TRBV29-1 and TRBJ2-7, with 8 bases that match TRBD1. With 5 bases clipped from V and 3 bases from J, the junction kept 6 bases outside the gene matches. Germline assignment: CDR1 SQVTM and CDR2 ANQGSEA. The CDR3 is made up of 13 amino acids. The DNA for the CDR3 is TGCAGCGTTCTGACAGGGGACATCTACGAGCAGTACTTC. It translates to CSVLTGDIYEQYF.

The CDR3 DNA reads TGTGCCAGCAGCCAACGGGACTTCCCTGACAATGAGCAGTTCTTC. Amino acid sequence: CASSQRDFPDNEQFF. The gene calls are TRBV3-1 and TRBJ2-1; D perhaps matches TRBD2 (6 bases). Germline lookup yields CDR1 LGHDT and CDR2 YNNKEL (reference sequence). The CDR3 spans 15 residues. Deletions cut 2 bases from V and 5 bases from J, with 13 bases between.

A few counts support this clonotype. The V and J genes are TRBV27 and TRBJ2-7, with 7 bases identical to TRBD1. The CDR3 totals 15 residues. V shed 5 bases and J 4 bases; nucleotides not matched to a gene: 11. Germline values: CDR1 MNHEY, CDR2 SMNVEV (reference sequence). CDR3: CASSVLGGQKYEQYF. The DNA of the CDR3 is TGTGCCAGCAGTGTTTTAGGGGGACAGAAATACGAGCAGTACTTC.

This clonotype has a handful of counts. The J gene is TRBJ2-7, the V gene TRBV28; weak D call: TRBD2 (5 bases). The CDR3 has 14 amino acids. Germline V lookup: CDR1 MDHEN, CDR2 SYDVKM. V lost 7 bases and J lost 3, with 16 bases in between. The CDR3 is CASTRGQDRYEQYV. The CDR3, as DNA: TGTGCCAGCACCCGCGGGCAGGACCGCTACGAGCAGTACGTC.

This clonotype was seen a handful of times. The chain carries TRBV6-5 and TRBJ1-5; D call uncertain. Germline V CDR1 and CDR2: MNHEY, SVGAGI. This CDR3 is 13 amino acids long. Trimming cost V 4 bases and J 4 bases, with 8 bases left between them. The CDR3 reads CASSFEENQPQHF. In DNA, the CDR3 is TGTGCCAGCAGTTTCGAGGAAAATCAGCCCCAGCATTTT.